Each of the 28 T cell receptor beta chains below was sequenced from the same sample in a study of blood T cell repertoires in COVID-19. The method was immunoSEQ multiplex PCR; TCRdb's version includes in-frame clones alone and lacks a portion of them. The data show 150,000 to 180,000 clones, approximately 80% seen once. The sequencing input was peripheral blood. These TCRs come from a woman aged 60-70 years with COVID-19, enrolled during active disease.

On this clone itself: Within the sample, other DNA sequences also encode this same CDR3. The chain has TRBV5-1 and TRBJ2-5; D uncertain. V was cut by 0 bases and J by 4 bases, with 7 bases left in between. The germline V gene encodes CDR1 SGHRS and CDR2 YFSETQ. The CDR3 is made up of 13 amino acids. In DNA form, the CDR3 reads TGCGCCAGCAGCTTGGGAGGTTCAGAGACCCAGTACTTC. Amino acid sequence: CASSLGGSETQYF.

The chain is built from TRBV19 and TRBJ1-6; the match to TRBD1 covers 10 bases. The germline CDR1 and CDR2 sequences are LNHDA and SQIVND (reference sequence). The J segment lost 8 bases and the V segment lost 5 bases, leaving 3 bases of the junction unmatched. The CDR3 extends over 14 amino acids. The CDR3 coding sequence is TGTGCCAGTAGTTTCGGACAGGGGGATTCACCCCTCCACTTT. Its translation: CASSFGQGDSPLHF.

For the CDR3, the DNA is TGTGCCAGCAGCTATAGACAGGGAGAGGGAGCTTTCTTT. It is translated as CASSYRQGEGAFF. The gene calls are TRBV7-3 and TRBJ1-1, with 7 bases matching TRBD1. Germline values: CDR1 SGHTA, CDR2 FQGTGA. J was trimmed by 10 bases and V by 4 bases; bases with no gene match: 9. The CDR3 length is 13 residues.

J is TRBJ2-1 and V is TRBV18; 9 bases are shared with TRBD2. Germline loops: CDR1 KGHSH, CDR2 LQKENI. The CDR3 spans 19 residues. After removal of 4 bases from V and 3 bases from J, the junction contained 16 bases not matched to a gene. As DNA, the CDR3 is TGTGCCAGCTCACTAAAGGTCCAAGCGGGAGGCTTTATCTACAATGAGCAGTTCTTC. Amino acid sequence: CASSLKVQAGGFIYNEQFF.

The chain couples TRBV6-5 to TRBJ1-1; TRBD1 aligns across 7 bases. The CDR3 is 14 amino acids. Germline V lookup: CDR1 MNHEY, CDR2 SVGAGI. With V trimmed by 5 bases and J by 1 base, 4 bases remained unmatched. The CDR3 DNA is TGTGCCAGCAGTCGGGACAGAACGAACACTGAAGCTTTCTTT. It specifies CASSRDRTNTEAFF.

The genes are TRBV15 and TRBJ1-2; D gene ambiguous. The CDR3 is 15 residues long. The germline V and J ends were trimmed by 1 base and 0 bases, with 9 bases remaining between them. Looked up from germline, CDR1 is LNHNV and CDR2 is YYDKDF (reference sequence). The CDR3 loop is CATSRGGPTNYGYTF. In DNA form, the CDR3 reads TGTGCCACCAGCAGAGGAGGCCCAACTAACTATGGCTACACCTTC.

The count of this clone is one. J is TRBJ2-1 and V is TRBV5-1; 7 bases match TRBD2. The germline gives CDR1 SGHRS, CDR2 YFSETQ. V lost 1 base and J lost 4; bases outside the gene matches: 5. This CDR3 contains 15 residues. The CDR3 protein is CASSLNAGEYNEQFF. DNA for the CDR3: TGCGCCAGCAGCTTGAACGCGGGAGAATACAATGAGCAGTTCTTC.

The CDR3 region has the DNA TGTGCCAGCACCCCTCGGTCGGGGGGCAACAATGAGCAGTTCTTC. Its protein product is CASTPRSGGNNEQFF. V gene TRBV11-2 combines with J gene TRBJ2-1; D may be TRBD2 (7 bases). With 7 bases removed from V and 5 bases from J, the gap between germline ends came to 18 bases. Germline assignment: CDR1 SGHAT and CDR2 FQNNGV. CDR3 length equals 15 residues.

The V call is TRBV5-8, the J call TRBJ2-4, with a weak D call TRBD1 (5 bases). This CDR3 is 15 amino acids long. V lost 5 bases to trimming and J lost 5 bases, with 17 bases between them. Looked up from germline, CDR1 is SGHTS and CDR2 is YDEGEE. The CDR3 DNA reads TGTGCCAGCAGTTTAGGGGCAGGGTCTCAAAACATTCAGTACTTC. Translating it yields CASSLGAGSQNIQYF. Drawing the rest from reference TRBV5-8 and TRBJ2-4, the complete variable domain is EAGVTQSPTHLIKTRGQQATLRCSPISGHTSVYWYQQALGLGLQFLLWYDEGEERNRGNFPPRFSGRQFPNYSSELNVNALELEDSALYLCASSLGAGSQNIQYFGAGTRLSVL.

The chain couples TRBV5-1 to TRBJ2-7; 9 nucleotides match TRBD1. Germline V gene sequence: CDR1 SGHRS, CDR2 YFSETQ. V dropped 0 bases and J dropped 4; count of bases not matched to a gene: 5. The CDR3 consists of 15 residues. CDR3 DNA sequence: TGCGCCAGCAGCTTGGGGGACAGGGTGGGTTACGAGCAGTACTTC. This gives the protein CASSLGDRVGYEQYF.

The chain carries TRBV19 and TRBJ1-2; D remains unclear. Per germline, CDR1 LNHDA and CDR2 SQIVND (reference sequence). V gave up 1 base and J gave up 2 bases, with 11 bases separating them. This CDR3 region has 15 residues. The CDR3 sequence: CASSIGYSTNYGYTF. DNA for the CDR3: TGTGCCAGTAGTATAGGGTACAGCACCAACTATGGCTACACCTTC.

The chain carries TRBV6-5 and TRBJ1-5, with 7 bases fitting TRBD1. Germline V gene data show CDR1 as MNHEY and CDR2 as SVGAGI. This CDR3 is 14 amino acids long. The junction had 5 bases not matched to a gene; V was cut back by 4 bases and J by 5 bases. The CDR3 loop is CASSSGQFYQPQHF. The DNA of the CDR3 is TGTGCCAGCAGTTCGGGACAGTTCTATCAGCCCCAGCATTTT.

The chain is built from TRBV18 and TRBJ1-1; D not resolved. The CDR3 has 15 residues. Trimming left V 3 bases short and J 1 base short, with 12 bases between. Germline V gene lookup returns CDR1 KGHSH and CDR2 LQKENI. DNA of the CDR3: TGTGCCAGCTCACCTGTTCGCGAACCGAACACTGAAGCTTTCTTT. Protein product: CASSPVREPNTEAFF.

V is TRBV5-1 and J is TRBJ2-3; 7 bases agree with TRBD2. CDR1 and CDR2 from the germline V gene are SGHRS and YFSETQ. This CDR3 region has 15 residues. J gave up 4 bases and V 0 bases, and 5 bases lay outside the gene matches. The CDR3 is CASSLGSGEADTQYF. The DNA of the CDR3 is TGCGCCAGCAGCTTGGGAAGCGGGGAGGCAGATACGCAGTATTTT.

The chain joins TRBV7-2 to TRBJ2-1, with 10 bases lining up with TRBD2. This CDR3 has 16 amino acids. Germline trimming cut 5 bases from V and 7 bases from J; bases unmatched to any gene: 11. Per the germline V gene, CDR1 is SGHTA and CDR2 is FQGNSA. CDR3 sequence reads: CASSPLSSGRGNEQFF. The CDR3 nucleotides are TGTGCCAGCAGCCCTTTGTCTAGCGGGAGAGGGAATGAGCAGTTCTTC.

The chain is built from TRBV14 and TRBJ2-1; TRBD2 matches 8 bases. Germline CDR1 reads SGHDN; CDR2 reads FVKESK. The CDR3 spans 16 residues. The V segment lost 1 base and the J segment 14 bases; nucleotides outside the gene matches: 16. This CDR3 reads CASSQVLFGTRYPEFF. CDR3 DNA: TGTGCCAGCAGCCAAGTTTTATTTGGGACTAGATATCCGGAGTTCTTC.

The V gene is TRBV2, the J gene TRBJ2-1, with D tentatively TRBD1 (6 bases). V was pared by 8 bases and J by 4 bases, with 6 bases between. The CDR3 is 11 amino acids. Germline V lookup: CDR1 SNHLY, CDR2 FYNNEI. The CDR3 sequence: CASGQYNEQFF. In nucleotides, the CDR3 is TGTGCCAGCGGACAGTACAATGAGCAGTTCTTC.

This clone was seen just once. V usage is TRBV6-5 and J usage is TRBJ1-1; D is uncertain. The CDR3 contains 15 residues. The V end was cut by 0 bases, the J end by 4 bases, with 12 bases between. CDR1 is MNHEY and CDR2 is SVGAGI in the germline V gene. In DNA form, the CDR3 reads TGTGCCAGCAGTTACTCGATCTACGTTCCCACTGAAGCTTTCTTT. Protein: CASSYSIYVPTEAFF.

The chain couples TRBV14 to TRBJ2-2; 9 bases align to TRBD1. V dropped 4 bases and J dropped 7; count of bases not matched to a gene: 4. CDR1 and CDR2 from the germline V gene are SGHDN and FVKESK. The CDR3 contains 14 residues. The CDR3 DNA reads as TGTGCCAGCAGCCCGGACAGGGGACTCGGGGAGCTGTTTTTT. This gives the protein CASSPDRGLGELFF.

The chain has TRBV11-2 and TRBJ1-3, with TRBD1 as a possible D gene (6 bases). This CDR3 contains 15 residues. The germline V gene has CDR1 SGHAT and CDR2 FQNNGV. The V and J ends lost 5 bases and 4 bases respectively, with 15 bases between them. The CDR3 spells CASSPRTALGNTIYF. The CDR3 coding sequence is TGTGCCAGCAGCCCTCGGACAGCACTGGGAAACACCATATATTTT. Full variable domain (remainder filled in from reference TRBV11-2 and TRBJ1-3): EAGVAQSPRYKIIEKRQSVAFWCNPISGHATLYWYQQILGQGPKLLIQFQNNGVVDDSQLPKDRFSAERLKGVDSTLKIQPAKLEDSAVYLCASSPRTALGNTIYFGEGSWLTVV.

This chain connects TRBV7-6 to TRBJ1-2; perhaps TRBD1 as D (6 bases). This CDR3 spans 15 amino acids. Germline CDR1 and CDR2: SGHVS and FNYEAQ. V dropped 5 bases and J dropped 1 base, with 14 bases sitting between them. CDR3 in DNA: TGTGCCAGCAGCCCGACAGGAGATAATAACTATGGCTACACCTTC. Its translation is CASSPTGDNNYGYTF.

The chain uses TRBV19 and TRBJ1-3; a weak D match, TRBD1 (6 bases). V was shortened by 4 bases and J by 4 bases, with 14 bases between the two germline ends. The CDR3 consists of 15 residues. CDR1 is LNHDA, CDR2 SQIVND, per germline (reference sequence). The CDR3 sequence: CASSTTYRVGNTIYF. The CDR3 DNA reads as TGTGCCAGTAGTACCACTTACAGGGTCGGAAACACCATATATTTT.

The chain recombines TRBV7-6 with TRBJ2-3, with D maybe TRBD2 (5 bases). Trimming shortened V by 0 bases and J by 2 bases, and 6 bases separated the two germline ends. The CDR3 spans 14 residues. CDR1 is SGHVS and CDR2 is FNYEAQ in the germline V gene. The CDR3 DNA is TGTGCCAGCAGCTTAGCCGGGAACACAGATACGCAGTATTTT. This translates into CASSLAGNTDTQYF.

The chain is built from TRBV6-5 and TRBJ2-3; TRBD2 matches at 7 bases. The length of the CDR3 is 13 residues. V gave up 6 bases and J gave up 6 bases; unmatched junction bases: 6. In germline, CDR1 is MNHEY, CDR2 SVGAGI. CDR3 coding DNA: TGTGCCAGCAGCCCGGGGGGTATCGATACGCAGTATTTT. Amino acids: CASSPGGIDTQYF.

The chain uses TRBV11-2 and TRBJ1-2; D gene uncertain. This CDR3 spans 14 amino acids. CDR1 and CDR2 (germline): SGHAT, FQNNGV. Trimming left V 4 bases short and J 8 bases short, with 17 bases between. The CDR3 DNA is TGTGCCAGCAGCTCCCCCGCCCTTATTCGGGGCTACACCTTC. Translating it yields CASSSPALIRGYTF.

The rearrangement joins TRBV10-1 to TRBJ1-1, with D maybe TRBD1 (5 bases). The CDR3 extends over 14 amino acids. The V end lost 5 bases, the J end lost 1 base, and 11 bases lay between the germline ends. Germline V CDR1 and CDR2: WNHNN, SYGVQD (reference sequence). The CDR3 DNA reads TGCGCCAGCAGTTTGTCCGACAGGAACACTGAAGCTTTCTTT. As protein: CASSLSDRNTEAFF.

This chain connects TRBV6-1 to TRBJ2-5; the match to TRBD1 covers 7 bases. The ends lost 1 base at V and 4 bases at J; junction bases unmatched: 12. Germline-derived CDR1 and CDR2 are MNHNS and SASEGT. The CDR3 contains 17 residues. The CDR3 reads CASSEVLGGPFGETQYF. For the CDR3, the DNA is TGTGCCAGCAGTGAAGTATTAGGGGGCCCCTTCGGAGAGACCCAGTACTTC.

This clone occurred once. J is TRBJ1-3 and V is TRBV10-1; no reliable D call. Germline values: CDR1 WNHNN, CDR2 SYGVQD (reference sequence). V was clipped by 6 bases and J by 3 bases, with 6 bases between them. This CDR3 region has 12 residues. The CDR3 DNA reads TGCGCCAGCAGCCCAAATGGAAACACCATATATTTT. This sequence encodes CASSPNGNTIYF.